This passage covers 19 T cell receptor beta chains from one sample sequenced in a study of blood T cell repertoires in COVID-19. The data were produced by immunoSEQ multiplex PCR, yet TCRdb's version contains in-frame clones alone and is incomplete. The sample comprises around 150,000 clones, approximately 82% of which are singletons, and 6.5% to 8.5% rests with the top ten. Sequenced input: peripheral blood. The receptor set was obtained from a woman aged 40 to 50 with COVID-19, enrolled during active disease.

V usage is TRBV24-1 and J usage is TRBJ2-3; D might be TRBD2 (5 bases). V was trimmed by 3 bases and J by 5 bases, leaving 11 bases between them. Germline CDR1 is KGHDR and CDR2 is SFDVKD. The CDR3 extends over 14 amino acids. The CDR3 loop reads CATSDRDRGDTQYF. CDR3 coding DNA: TGTGCCACCAGTGATCGGGATCGGGGAGATACGCAGTATTTT.

About this clone itself: Within the sample, other DNA sequences also encode this same CDR3. The chain joins TRBV2 to TRBJ1-5; D gene ambiguous. The CDR3 length is 14 residues. V dropped 3 bases and J dropped 3 bases, with 9 bases sitting between them. Germline V CDR1 and CDR2: SNHLY, FYNNEI. The CDR3 region is CASSERHLNQPQHF. CDR3 nucleotides: TGTGCCAGCAGTGAGCGGCACCTCAATCAGCCCCAGCATTTT. The whole variable domain, remainder taken from reference TRBV2 and TRBJ1-5, is EPEVTQTPSHQVTQMGQEVILRCVPISNHLYFYWYRQILGQKVEFLVSFYNNEISEKSEIFDDQFSVERPDGSNFTLKIRSTKLEDSAMYFCASSERHLNQPQHFGDGTRLSIL.

The rearrangement links TRBV6-5 to TRBJ1-5; TRBD1 aligns across 8 bases. The CDR3 sequence is 13 residues long. The V gene end was trimmed by 8 bases and the J gene end by 4 bases; junction bases not matched to a gene: 4. From germline, CDR1 is MNHEY and CDR2 SVGAGI. CDR3 coding DNA: TGTGCCAGCCGCCGGGACAGGAATCAGCCCCAGCATTTT. This translates into CASRRDRNQPQHF.

The chain recombines TRBV11-2 with TRBJ1-2, with TRBD1 matching over 7 bases. Germline values: CDR1 SGHAT, CDR2 FQNNGV. The CDR3 totals 16 residues. V lost 1 base to trimming and J lost 4 bases; unmatched junction nucleotides: 9. CDR3 nucleotide sequence: TGTGCCAGCAGCTTAGGTATTAGGGGGCGAAGCTATGGCTACACCTTC. Translated: CASSLGIRGRSYGYTF. Using reference TRBV11-2 and TRBJ1-2 for the parts outside the CDR3, the full variable domain is EAGVAQSPRYKIIEKRQSVAFWCNPISGHATLYWYQQILGQGPKLLIQFQNNGVVDDSQLPKDRFSAERLKGVDSTLKIQPAKLEDSAVYLCASSLGIRGRSYGYTFGSGTRLTVV.

The chain couples TRBV5-1 to TRBJ2-7; TRBD2 aligns across 10 bases. V gave up 1 base and J gave up 1 base; unmatched junction bases: 5. Germline loops: CDR1 SGHRS, CDR2 YFSETQ. The length of the CDR3 is 16 residues. The CDR3 here is CASSLKSGRDSYEQYF. The CDR3 region has the DNA TGCGCCAGCAGCTTGAAGAGCGGGAGGGATTCCTACGAGCAGTACTTC.

The J gene is TRBJ1-1, the V gene TRBV7-8, with D maybe TRBD1 (5 bases). V gave up 5 bases and J gave up 6 bases, with 10 bases separating them. The CDR3 is 12 residues long. Germline V CDR1 and CDR2: SGHVS, FQNEAQ. The CDR3: CASSVTRAEAFF. CDR3 nucleotides: TGTGCCAGCAGCGTAACCAGGGCTGAAGCTTTCTTT.

This clone showed up just once. The chain has TRBV10-3 and TRBJ2-1; maybe TRBD2 (6 bases). The length of the CDR3 is 13 residues. Germline V CDR1 and CDR2: ENHRY, SYGVKD. The V and J ends lost 7 bases and 8 bases respectively, with 15 bases between them. Written as DNA, the CDR3 is TGTGCCATCAAATCGACTAGTCCGGATGAGCAGTTCTTC. Amino acids: CAIKSTSPDEQFF.

This clone was detected many times. The rearrangement uses TRBV29-1 and TRBJ2-7; TRBD2 matches at 13 bases. Germline V lookup: CDR1 SQVTM, CDR2 ANQGSEA. Trimming removed 5 bases from V and 5 bases from J; junction bases left unmatched: 9. The CDR3 totals 15 residues. The CDR3 region is CSVRLAGGPRNEQYF. CDR3 nucleotide sequence: TGCAGCGTTCGACTAGCGGGAGGCCCTCGGAACGAGCAGTACTTC.

V usage is TRBV15 and J usage is TRBJ2-7; unclear D gene. CDR1 and CDR2 from the germline V gene are LNHNV and YYDKDF (reference sequence). V dropped 0 bases and J dropped 2 bases, with 5 bases sitting between them. This CDR3 region has 13 residues. CDR3 nucleotides: TGTGCCACCAGCAGAGATCCAACCTACGAGCAGTACTTC. It codes for CATSRDPTYEQYF.

The V and J genes are TRBV5-1 and TRBJ1-5; tentatively, D is TRBD1 (5 bases). Deletions cut 1 base from V and 7 bases from J, with 12 bases between. CDR1 SGHRS and CDR2 YFSETQ come from the germline V gene. The CDR3 contains 14 residues. CDR3 coding DNA: TGCGCCAGCAGCTTGTCGGGGAGGGACCAGCCCCAGCATTTT. Translation gives CASSLSGRDQPQHF.

This clone was picked up a small number of times. This CDR3 reads CASSYGGRGGELFF. CDR3 sequence (DNA): TGTGCCAGCAGTTACGGCGGGAGGGGCGGGGAGCTGTTTTTT. The V gene is TRBV6-6, the J gene TRBJ2-2, with 9 bases that match TRBD2. The CDR3 has 14 residues. CDR1 MNHNY and CDR2 SVGAGI come from the germline V gene (reference sequence). Trimming at V came to 2 bases and at J to 7 bases, leaving 2 bases not matched to a gene.

V and J are TRBV7-9 and TRBJ2-1; the D gene is possibly TRBD1 (6 bases). V lost 5 bases and J lost 4, with 15 bases in between. The germline V gene has CDR1 SEHNR and CDR2 FQNEAQ (reference sequence). The CDR3 totals 15 residues. The CDR3 protein is CASSADRTWYNEQFF. Here the CDR3 DNA reads TGTGCCAGCAGCGCTGACAGGACGTGGTACAATGAGCAGTTCTTC. The full variable domain, in which reference TRBV7-9 and TRBJ2-1 provide the parts outside the CDR3, is DTGVSQNPRHKITKRGQNVTFRCDPISEHNRLYWYRQTLGQGPEFLTYFQNEAQLEKSRLLSDRFSAERPKGSFSTLEIQRTEQGDSAMYLCASSADRTWYNEQFFGPGTRLTVL.

In this sample, this clone turned up once. The rearrangement links TRBV5-1 to TRBJ2-2; TRBD1 matches 11 bases. Germline-derived CDR1 and CDR2 are SGHRS and YFSETQ. The V and J ends lost 0 bases and 5 bases, in that order; junction bases with no gene match: 12. There are 19 residues in the CDR3. The CDR3 region has the DNA TGCGCCAGCAGCTTGGGAATCCATGTAGGGACAGGGGGGACCGGGGAGCTGTTTTTT. Its translation: CASSLGIHVGTGGTGELFF.

This clone was observed a few times. The chain carries TRBV28 and TRBJ2-5; D is undetermined. Trimming stripped 11 bases from V and 5 bases from J, with 15 bases between. Germline V gives CDR1 MDHEN, CDR2 SYDVKM. The CDR3 consists of 12 residues. The CDR3 DNA is TGTGCCTCAGAACGCGGTTCGGAGACCCAGTACTTC. Encoded protein: CASERGSETQYF.

V is TRBV3-1 (or the pseudogene TRBV3-2) and J is TRBJ2-5, with 7 bases matching TRBD1. The CDR3 extends over 15 amino acids. Germline CDR1 LGHDT, CDR2 YNNKEL (reference sequence). V trimming: 7 bases; J trimming: 2 bases; junction bases outside the gene matches: 10. The CDR3 DNA sequence: TGTGCCAGCACCCCGACAGGGAACACTCAAGAGACCCAGTACTTC. Translation: CASTPTGNTQETQYF.

The chain has TRBV7-9 and TRBJ2-7; 7 nucleotides line up with TRBD2. CDR1 is SEHNR and CDR2 is FQNEAQ in the germline V gene (reference sequence). J lost 5 bases, V lost 3 bases, and 4 bases had no gene match. The CDR3 is made up of 13 amino acids. The CDR3 sequence is CASSFTSEDEQYF. CDR3 bases: TGTGCCAGCAGCTTTACTAGCGAGGACGAGCAGTACTTC.

The chain joins TRBV7-3 to TRBJ2-3; 9 nucleotides align to TRBD1. V lost 5 bases to trimming and J lost 1 base; unmatched junction nucleotides: 7. The V gene's germline CDR1 is SGHTA and CDR2 FQGTGA. This CDR3 has 16 residues. The DNA for the CDR3 is TGTGCCAGCAGCGTAGGGACAGGGCGGGGCACAGATACGCAGTATTTT. Amino acids: CASSVGTGRGTDTQYF.

The chain uses TRBV3-1 (or the pseudogene TRBV3-2) and TRBJ2-5; TRBD1 matches 11 bases. Germline assignment: CDR1 LGHDT and CDR2 YNNKEL (reference sequence). V lost 1 base and J lost 9; bases outside the gene matches: 10. The CDR3 covers 16 residues. The CDR3 sequence: CASSQGNPGQGEPQYF. CDR3 nucleotide sequence: TGTGCCAGCAGCCAAGGAAATCCGGGACAGGGGGAGCCCCAGTACTTC.

This chain links TRBV5-4 with TRBJ2-5, with 9 positions matching TRBD1. Trimming took 4 bases from V and 5 from J; bases not matched to a gene: 9. CDR1 and CDR2 (germline): SGHNT, YYREEE (reference sequence). The CDR3 is made up of 15 amino acids. CDR3 in amino acids: CASSQTQGAVETQYF. The CDR3 DNA reads as TGTGCCAGCAGCCAAACACAGGGGGCGGTGGAGACCCAGTACTTC. Full variable domain (missing parts from reference TRBV5-4 and TRBJ2-5): ETGVTQSPTHLIKTRGQQVTLRCSSQSGHNTVSWYQQALGQGPQFIFQYYREEENGRGNFPPRFSGLQFPNYSSELNVNALELDDSALYLCASSQTQGAVETQYFGPGTRLLVL.